The 25 T cell receptor beta chains presented below share a single source sample, sequenced in a study of CD8 T cells in ankylosing spondylitis. TCRdb used MiXCR to reprocess the 5' RACE reads, holding one entry per CDR3 protein. This sample has 250,000 to 350,000 distinct CDR3 sequences; more than 20% occur once, and the top ten carry roughly 4%. The specimen sequenced was blood, either unsorted or a sorted T cell fraction (not recorded which). These TCRs come from a female donor with ankylosing spondylitis or in good health (not recorded which).

This clonotype was observed a few times. V is TRBV15 and J is TRBJ2-2; perhaps TRBD1 as D (6 bases). This CDR3 contains 16 residues. Trimming stripped 3 bases from V and 7 bases from J, with 18 bases between. The germline V gene encodes CDR1 LNHNV and CDR2 YYDKDF (reference sequence). CDR3 sequence reads: CATSREPGTSGGELFF. CDR3 coding DNA: TGTGCCACCAGCAGGGAACCCGGGACATCAGGCGGGGAGCTGTTTTTT.

This rearrangement joins TRBV7-2 to TRBJ1-6, with D unclear. This CDR3 is built from 15 residues. V was trimmed by 5 bases and J by 6 bases, leaving 14 bases between them. CDR1 and CDR2 (germline): SGHTA, FQGNSA. CDR3 region: CASSRAGALNSPLHF. DNA of the CDR3: TGTGCCAGCAGCCGGGCGGGCGCCCTTAATTCACCCCTCCACTTT.

This clonotype appeared a few times. V gene TRBV7-2 combines with J gene TRBJ2-1; 8 bases agree with TRBD2. The germline V gene encodes CDR1 SGHTA and CDR2 FQGNSA. The CDR3 consists of 16 residues. V lost 2 bases, J lost 4 bases, and 7 bases stayed unmatched. DNA for the CDR3: TGTGCCAGCAGCTTACAGGCGGGAGGATCTTACAATGAGCAGTTCTTC. It specifies CASSLQAGGSYNEQFF.

This clonotype was recorded a few times. V usage is TRBV2 and J usage is TRBJ1-4; possible D gene TRBD1, 5 bases. Trimming took 7 bases from V and 9 from J, leaving 9 bases between them. The CDR3 loop spans 11 amino acids. Germline V gene lookup returns CDR1 SNHLY and CDR2 FYNNEI. The CDR3 protein is CASTTGKKLFF. The CDR3, as DNA: TGTGCCAGCACTACAGGAAAAAAACTGTTTTTT. The complete variable domain, with remaining parts taken from reference TRBV2 and TRBJ1-4, reads EPEVTQTPSHQVTQMGQEVILRCVPISNHLYFYWYRQILGQKVEFLVSFYNNEISEKSEIFDDQFSVERPDGSNFTLKIRSTKLEDSAMYFCASTTGKKLFFGSGTQLSVL.

This clonotype was found many times. J is TRBJ1-5 and V is TRBV12-3 or TRBV12-4; D is perhaps TRBD1 (5 bases). CDR3 length equals 13 residues. Trimming removed 6 bases at V and 4 bases at J, with 10 bases between. For the CDR3, the DNA is TGTGCCAGCAGGTCCACAGGAAATCAGCCCCAGCATTTT. Translating gives CASRSTGNQPQHF.

This clonotype was observed a few times. The chain joins TRBV15 to TRBJ2-5; D gene ambiguous. This CDR3 is built from 13 residues. Trimming shortened V by 0 bases and J by 2 bases, and 4 bases separated the two germline ends. Germline CDR1 and CDR2: LNHNV and YYDKDF (reference sequence). The CDR3 DNA reads TGTGCCACCAGCAGAGACAGTCAAGAGACCCAGTACTTC. This encodes CATSRDSQETQYF.

The chain joins TRBV7-9 to TRBJ1-1; perhaps TRBD1 as D (5 bases). Trimming shortened V by 5 bases and J by 7 bases, and 11 bases separated the two germline ends. Germline CDR1 SEHNR, CDR2 FQNEAQ (reference sequence). The CDR3 runs to 12 residues. As DNA, the CDR3 is TGTGCCAGCAGCCACGCGACAGTTGAAGCTTTCTTT. Amino acid sequence: CASSHATVEAFF.

This clonotype was detected many times. The CDR3 protein is CASSFLGGGREQYF. The CDR3 nucleotides read TGTGCCAGCAGTTTTCTCGGGGGAGGGCGAGAGCAGTACTTC. This chain links TRBV12-3 or TRBV12-4 with TRBJ2-7; 7 bases align to TRBD2. This CDR3 comprises 14 residues. With V trimmed by 3 bases and J by 7 bases, 9 bases remained unmatched.

This clonotype was observed a few times. This chain connects TRBV7-2 to TRBJ2-1; TRBD1 is a possible D gene (6 bases). This CDR3 has 15 amino acids. Trimming cost V 5 bases and J 2 bases, with 13 bases left between them. Per the germline V gene, CDR1 is SGHTA and CDR2 is FQGNSA. The CDR3 spells CASSLTGTPYNEQFF. The CDR3 region has the DNA TGTGCCAGCAGCCTCACCGGGACACCCTACAATGAGCAGTTCTTC.

The V gene is TRBV29-1, the J gene TRBJ2-5, with TRBD2 matching 7 bases. Losses at the gene ends were 1 base for V and 4 bases for J; bases not matched to a gene: 12. The germline CDR1 and CDR2 sequences are SQVTM and ANQGSEA. The CDR3 has 16 residues. The CDR3 spells CSVEAQGEGGGETQYF. The CDR3 DNA is TGCAGCGTTGAAGCCCAGGGTGAGGGCGGGGGAGAGACCCAGTACTTC.

The chain combines TRBV12-3 or TRBV12-4 with TRBJ1-6; 8 bases line up with TRBD1. Losses at the gene ends were 5 bases for V and 1 base for J; bases not matched to a gene: 4. The CDR3 is 16 amino acids. CDR3 region: CASSGQGRSYNSPLHF. The CDR3 DNA is TGTGCCAGCAGTGGACAGGGACGGTCCTATAATTCACCCCTCCACTTT.

In this sample, this clonotype turned up many times. The chain employs TRBV29-1 and TRBJ2-1, with 7 bases identical to TRBD2. Trimming cost V 4 bases and J 10 bases; bases outside gene matches: 13. This CDR3 region has 14 residues. Germline assignment: CDR1 SQVTM and CDR2 ANQGSEA. CDR3 in amino acids: CSVVASGPLGEQFF. The CDR3 nucleotides are TGCAGCGTTGTGGCTAGCGGACCATTGGGGGAGCAGTTCTTC.

The chain combines TRBV7-9 with TRBJ2-7; tentatively, D is TRBD1 (6 bases). Germline lookup yields CDR1 SEHNR and CDR2 FQNEAQ (reference sequence). The germline V and J ends were trimmed by 1 base and 3 bases, with 13 bases remaining between them. The CDR3 is 15 residues long. DNA for the CDR3: TGTGCCAGCAGCTTAGGGGGCAGGGGTCTCTACGAGCAGTACTTC. Its translation: CASSLGGRGLYEQYF.

This clonotype was picked up many times. The chain uses TRBV29-1 and TRBJ1-5, with D tentatively TRBD1 (6 bases). The V and J ends lost 4 bases and 3 bases respectively, with 10 bases between them. CDR1 is SQVTM and CDR2 is ANQGSEA in the germline V gene. CDR3 size: 13 residues. This CDR3 reads CSVGDRINQPQHF. CDR3 sequence (DNA): TGCAGCGTTGGTGACAGGATCAATCAGCCCCAGCATTTT.

The chain couples TRBV6-1 to TRBJ2-7; 12 bases align to TRBD2. Germline CDR1 is MNHNS and CDR2 is SASEGT. The CDR3 length is 13 residues. The V gene end was trimmed by 6 bases and the J gene end by 5 bases; junction bases not matched to a gene: 2. The CDR3 spells CASSRTSGNEQYF. The CDR3 bases are TGTGCCAGCAGCCGGACTAGCGGGAACGAGCAGTACTTC.

This clonotype was found a few times. V is TRBV4-2 and J is TRBJ2-5; unclear D gene. The CDR3 runs to 15 residues. Germline V gene lookup returns CDR1 LGHNA and CDR2 YNFKEQ. V was trimmed by 1 base and J by 4 bases, leaving 13 bases between them. CDR3 residues: CASSQVSVTRETQYF. The CDR3 DNA follows: TGTGCCAGCAGCCAAGTTTCGGTGACTCGAGAGACCCAGTACTTC.

This clonotype was seen a handful of times. This chain joins TRBV10-3 and TRBJ2-7; 11 bases are a match to TRBD2. Trimming at V came to 10 bases and at J to 0 bases, leaving 8 bases not matched to a gene. Germline V CDR1 and CDR2: ENHRY, SYGVKD. The CDR3 spans 15 residues. The CDR3 DNA sequence: TGTGCCACCTCACCGGGACTAGCGGTCTCCTACGAGCAGTACTTC. It codes for CATSPGLAVSYEQYF.

This chain uses TRBV28 with TRBJ2-7; D not resolved. The V gene lost 3 bases and the J gene lost 2 bases, with 17 bases spanning the gap. Germline lookup yields CDR1 MDHEN and CDR2 SYDVKM. This CDR3 is built from 16 residues. This CDR3 reads CASSLALRTLAYEQYF. CDR3 DNA: TGTGCCAGCAGTTTGGCCCTAAGGACGTTAGCCTACGAGCAGTACTTC.

This clonotype was seen at least ten times. The rearrangement joins TRBV29-1 to TRBJ2-5, with 9 bases that match TRBD2. Trimming cost V 6 bases and J 1 base; bases outside gene matches: 3. Per germline, CDR1 SQVTM and CDR2 ANQGSEA. The CDR3 covers 13 residues. The CDR3 region has the DNA TGCAGCGTGGGGGGACTAGCCCAAGAGACCCAGTACTTC. It codes for CSVGGLAQETQYF.

This chain uses TRBV7-2 with TRBJ2-1; 8 bases map to TRBD1. Per the germline V gene, CDR1 is SGHTA and CDR2 is FQGNSA. The CDR3 has 14 residues. Trimming removed 5 bases from V and 8 bases from J; junction bases left unmatched: 8. The chain's CDR3 is CASSRTGKGYEQFF. In DNA form, the CDR3 reads TGTGCCAGCAGCCGGACAGGGAAAGGATATGAGCAGTTCTTC.

This clonotype was picked up a small number of times. The rearrangement links TRBV6-5 to TRBJ2-3; D possibly corresponds to TRBD2 (5 bases). This CDR3 region has 17 residues. Per germline, CDR1 MNHEY and CDR2 SVGAGI. Trimming removed 0 bases from V and 6 bases from J, with 19 bases in between. CDR3 sequence (DNA): TGTGCCAGCAGTTACTCGGGAGCAGCTCGCCGCCGGGATACGCAGTATTTT. It codes for CASSYSGAARRRDTQYF.

The chain links TRBV20-1 to TRBJ2-1; 7 nucleotides match TRBD2. V lost 5 bases and J lost 0; bases outside the gene matches: 4. CDR3 length equals 14 residues. The germline gives CDR1 DFQATT, CDR2 SNEGSKA (reference sequence). CDR3 DNA sequence: TGCAGTGCTGGGGGGGGATACTCCTACAATGAGCAGTTCTTC. Translating gives CSAGGGYSYNEQFF.

The V call is TRBV20-1, the J call TRBJ1-2; TRBD1 might be the D (6 bases). The CDR3 is made up of 14 amino acids. Germline lookup yields CDR1 DFQATT and CDR2 SNEGSKA (reference sequence). Between the trimmed V and J ends, which lost 6 bases and 1 base, there was a span of 15 bases. The CDR3 nucleotides read TGCAGTGCAGACCTGGGACACCTTAACTATGGCTACACCTTC. Amino acids: CSADLGHLNYGYTF.

In its sample, this clonotype was seen a few times. V is TRBV20-1 and J is TRBJ1-4; possibly TRBD1 for D (5 bases). CDR1 DFQATT and CDR2 SNEGSKA come from the germline V gene (reference sequence). Trimming removed 0 bases at V and 5 bases at J, with 13 bases between. The CDR3 length is 15 residues. CDR3 bases: TGCAGTGCTAGAGATTGGGGGGTCTCAAATGAAAAACTGTTTTTT. It is translated as CSARDWGVSNEKLFF.

V is TRBV7-2 and J is TRBJ2-1; 8 bases fit TRBD2. Losses at the gene ends were 2 bases for V and 7 bases for J; bases not matched to a gene: 13. This CDR3 has 17 residues. Germline CDR1 SGHTA, CDR2 FQGNSA. For the CDR3, the DNA is TGTGCCAGCAGCTTAAGGCGAGCGGGAGTCATGGCGAATGAGCAGTTCTTC. Encoded protein: CASSLRRAGVMANEQFF.